The 27 T cell receptor beta chains below come from one sample, sequenced in a study of blood T cell repertoires in COVID-19. Method: immunoSEQ multiplex PCR; TCRdb's copy keeps in-frame clones and lacks some. Altogether roughly 330,000 clones are present, 87% being singletons, with the ten largest covering approximately 5.4%. Sequencing input: PBMCs or T cells enriched from blood (not recorded which). These receptors all come from a woman aged 30 to 39 who had recovered from COVID-19.

The chain links TRBV7-9 to TRBJ1-4; D unresolved. CDR1 and CDR2 from the germline V gene are SEHNR and FQNEAQ (reference sequence). The CDR3 runs to 16 residues. Between the trimmed V and J ends, which lost 1 base and 3 bases, there was a span of 12 bases. The CDR3 loop is CASSLGWASPNEKLFF. The CDR3 region has the DNA TGTGCCAGCAGCTTAGGTTGGGCCAGTCCTAATGAAAAACTGTTTTTT. Full variable domain (missing parts from reference TRBV7-9 and TRBJ1-4): DTGVSQNPRHKITKRGQNVTFRCDPISEHNRLYWYRQTLGQGPEFLTYFQNEAQLEKSRLLSDRFSAERPKGSFSTLEIQRTEQGDSAMYLCASSLGWASPNEKLFFGSGTQLSVL.

The V and J genes are TRBV6-2 or TRBV6-3 and TRBJ2-1; the match to TRBD1 covers 9 bases. The V and J ends lost 7 bases and 4 bases, in that order; junction bases with no gene match: 8. CDR3 length: 15 amino acids. In germline, CDR1 is MNHEY, CDR2 SVGEGT. As DNA, the CDR3 is TGTGCCAGCAACCCCGGCGACAGGGGGTACAATGAGCAGTTCTTC. Protein: CASNPGDRGYNEQFF.

V usage is TRBV5-1 and J usage is TRBJ2-3; 7 nucleotides line up with TRBD1. Germline trimming cut 4 bases from V and 2 bases from J; bases unmatched to any gene: 7. Germline V CDR1 and CDR2: SGHRS, YFSETQ. The CDR3 has 15 residues. The CDR3 DNA reads as TGCGCCAGCAGCGAGGGACAGCCAACCACAGATACGCAGTATTTT. Translated, it gives CASSEGQPTTDTQYF.

The chain recombines TRBV6-5 with TRBJ1-6, with TRBD1 matching 7 bases. V was pared by 2 bases and J by 5 bases, with 6 bases of the junction left unmatched. There are 16 residues in the CDR3. Germline V gene lookup returns CDR1 MNHEY and CDR2 SVGAGI. CDR3 protein: CASSYTGTVNNSPLHF. CDR3 bases: TGTGCCAGCAGTTACACCGGGACAGTCAATAATTCACCCCTCCACTTT.

The chain joins TRBV6-5 to TRBJ1-2; TRBD1 aligns across 8 bases. The CDR3 is 15 residues long. The germline V gene has CDR1 MNHEY and CDR2 SVGAGI. After removal of 10 bases from V and 1 base from J, the junction contained 11 bases not matched to a gene. CDR3 protein: CAIPDRVTGNYGYTF. The CDR3 DNA follows: TGTGCCATCCCGGACAGGGTGACGGGTAACTATGGCTACACCTTC.

The chain carries TRBV28 and TRBJ2-7, with D maybe TRBD2 (5 bases). CDR1 is MDHEN, CDR2 SYDVKM, per germline. Trimming took 6 bases from V and 6 from J, leaving 21 bases between them. The CDR3 runs to 15 residues. CDR3 amino acids: CASSLAPRTRGEQYF. The CDR3 DNA follows: TGTGCCAGCAGCCTAGCCCCTCGGACTCGCGGCGAGCAGTACTTC.

The rearrangement uses TRBV11-2 and TRBJ1-2; D may be TRBD1 (5 bases). CDR3 length: 16 amino acids. Germline V gene sequence: CDR1 SGHAT, CDR2 FQNNGV. V lost 3 bases, J lost 7 bases, and 21 bases lay in between. This CDR3 reads CASSLEIRVPVGGYTF. The CDR3 DNA reads TGTGCCAGCAGCTTGGAAATCAGGGTCCCAGTCGGTGGCTACACCTTC.

V usage is TRBV27 and J usage is TRBJ2-3, with TRBD2 as a possible D gene (6 bases). This CDR3 is built from 15 residues. The germline CDR1 and CDR2 sequences are MNHEY and SMNVEV (reference sequence). V lost 5 bases, J lost 1 base, and 13 bases lay in between. The CDR3 nucleotides read TGTGCCAGCAGTCTAAGGTGGGGGGGCACAGATACGCAGTATTTT. Protein product: CASSLRWGGTDTQYF.

This chain joins TRBV27 and TRBJ2-2; a possible D gene is TRBD1 (6 bases). Germline CDR1 is MNHEY and CDR2 is SMNVEV (reference sequence). CDR3 length: 15 amino acids. The ends were cut back, 0 bases at V and 7 bases at J, with 12 bases in the middle. CDR3 residues: CASSLSGARGGELFF. Here the CDR3 DNA reads TGTGCCAGCAGTTTATCGGGGGCACGTGGCGGGGAGCTGTTTTTT.

The chain recombines TRBV15 with TRBJ2-1, with D possibly TRBD1 on 5 matching bases. The CDR3 totals 15 residues. Trimming took off 0 bases at V and 7 bases at J, with 13 bases between the two ends. Germline CDR1 is LNHNV and CDR2 is YYDKDF (reference sequence). The CDR3, as DNA: TGTGCCACCAGCAGAGATAGGCAGGGTAGTAATGAGCAGTTCTTC. Its translation: CATSRDRQGSNEQFF.

The chain recombines TRBV3-1 (or the pseudogene TRBV3-2) with TRBJ1-1; D uncertain. CDR1 and CDR2 (germline): LGHDT, YNNKEL (reference sequence). The CDR3 loop spans 12 amino acids. With 1 base removed from V and 6 bases from J, the gap between germline ends came to 6 bases. CDR3 loop: CASSQGRAEAFF. The DNA for the CDR3 is TGTGCCAGCAGCCAAGGCCGCGCTGAAGCTTTCTTT.

The chain links TRBV6-1 to TRBJ1-2; possible D gene TRBD1, 5 bases. CDR3 length: 14 residues. Germline V gene sequence: CDR1 MNHNS, CDR2 SASEGT. V dropped 2 bases and J dropped 3 bases, with 10 bases sitting between them. CDR3: CASSESGVYYGYTF. The CDR3 bases are TGTGCCAGCAGTGAATCGGGGGTTTACTATGGCTACACCTTC.

The chain couples TRBV4-1 to TRBJ2-3; 11 nucleotides line up with TRBD2. CDR1 is MGHRA and CDR2 is YSYEKL in the germline V gene. The CDR3 totals 18 residues. Unmatched junction bases numbered 7, after V lost 0 bases and J lost 2 bases. The CDR3: CASSQDNLAGGHTDTQYF. The CDR3 DNA follows: TGCGCCAGCAGCCAAGATAACCTAGCGGGGGGCCACACAGATACGCAGTATTTT.

The chain is built from TRBV5-5 and TRBJ1-6; D gene uncertain. The CDR3 consists of 17 residues. Germline CDR1 reads SGHKS; CDR2 reads YYEKEE (reference sequence). V was pared by 5 bases and J by 6 bases, with 21 bases between. The CDR3 sequence: CASRMKGGWRANSPLHF. The CDR3 DNA follows: TGTGCCAGCAGGATGAAGGGAGGATGGAGGGCTAATTCACCCCTCCACTTT.

V is TRBV19 and J is TRBJ1-4, with a weak D call TRBD1 (5 bases). The CDR3 length is 13 residues. The V gene lost 6 bases and the J gene lost 7 bases, with 12 bases spanning the gap. The V gene's germline CDR1 is LNHDA and CDR2 SQIVND (reference sequence). The CDR3 DNA sequence: TGTGCCAGTAGGGAGGGGTTCAGTGAAAAACTGTTTTTT. Translating it yields CASREGFSEKLFF.

There are a few counts of this clone. This chain links TRBV2 with TRBJ1-1; a possible D gene is TRBD1 (6 bases). This CDR3 region has 14 residues. The V gene lost 3 bases and the J gene lost 1 base, with 9 bases spanning the gap. CDR1 SNHLY and CDR2 FYNNEI come from the germline V gene. CDR3 residues: CASSDRTANTEAFF. CDR3 sequence (DNA): TGTGCCAGCAGTGACCGGACAGCGAACACTGAAGCTTTCTTT. The full variable domain, its missing parts supplied by reference TRBV2 and TRBJ1-1, is EPEVTQTPSHQVTQMGQEVILRCVPISNHLYFYWYRQILGQKVEFLVSFYNNEISEKSEIFDDQFSVERPDGSNFTLKIRSTKLEDSAMYFCASSDRTANTEAFFGQGTRLTVV.

The chain carries TRBV15 and TRBJ1-2; 9 bases are a match to TRBD1. Unmatched junction bases numbered 15, after V lost 3 bases and J lost 4 bases. The CDR3 length is 18 residues. Germline lookup yields CDR1 LNHNV and CDR2 YYDKDF (reference sequence). This CDR3 is CATSSPLFSTGGSYGYTF. As DNA, the CDR3 is TGTGCCACCAGCAGCCCCCTTTTCTCGACAGGGGGTAGCTATGGCTACACCTTC.

The rearrangement joins TRBV4-1 to TRBJ1-6, with a weak D call TRBD1 (6 bases). CDR1 MGHRA and CDR2 YSYEKL come from the germline V gene. CDR3 length equals 16 residues. V was clipped by 0 bases and J by 7 bases, with 13 bases between them. The CDR3 is CASSQDQGSGNSPLHF. DNA for the CDR3: TGCGCCAGCAGCCAAGATCAGGGGTCAGGGAATTCACCCCTCCACTTT.

The chain is built from TRBV5-6 and TRBJ1-2, with no clear D. Deletions cut 4 bases from V and 0 bases from J, with 10 bases between. Germline CDR1 is SGHDT and CDR2 is YYEEEE. The CDR3 covers 14 residues. The CDR3 coding sequence is TGTGCCAGCAGCCGGGAGTCAGCTAACTATGGCTACACCTTC. Its protein product is CASSRESANYGYTF.

This clone was recorded a few times. Other DNA sequences in this sample translate to the same CDR3. This rearrangement joins TRBV6-5 to TRBJ1-2; maybe TRBD1 (5 bases). The CDR3 covers 12 residues. Trimming took off 5 bases at V and 4 bases at J, with 8 bases between the two ends. In germline, CDR1 is MNHEY, CDR2 SVGAGI. CDR3 sequence (DNA): TGTGCCAGCAGTCCCGACAGCTATGGCTACACCTTC. This codes for CASSPDSYGYTF.

This clone was counted once. The V and J genes are TRBV3-1 (or the pseudogene TRBV3-2) and TRBJ1-2, with no clear D. Between the trimmed V and J ends, which lost 2 bases and 7 bases, there was a span of 20 bases. The CDR3 spans 16 residues. The germline gives CDR1 LGHDT, CDR2 YNNKEL (reference sequence). For the CDR3, the DNA is TGTGCCAGCAGCCAAAGAGTCGGGAAAGCCAGTGGTGGCTACACCTTC. This sequence encodes CASSQRVGKASGGYTF.

The chain combines TRBV5-1 with TRBJ2-1; TRBD1 agrees at 9 bases. From germline, CDR1 is SGHRS and CDR2 YFSETQ. Trimming took 2 bases from V and 9 from J; bases not matched to a gene: 12. CDR3 length: 16 residues. CDR3 sequence reads: CASSFFPGQGTGEQFF. DNA of the CDR3: TGCGCCAGCAGCTTCTTTCCGGGACAGGGAACAGGTGAGCAGTTCTTC.

The CDR3, as DNA: TGTGCCAGCAGCTTGCTGCAGGGAGGTGAAAAACTGTTTTTT. Translated, it gives CASSLLQGGEKLFF. This chain joins TRBV5-6 and TRBJ1-4; TRBD1 might be the D (5 bases). This CDR3 has 14 residues. Germline V gene sequence: CDR1 SGHDT, CDR2 YYEEEE. V lost 1 base to trimming and J lost 7 bases, with 11 bases between them.

This clone was seen a single time. This CDR3 reads CASSLYGGDGETQYF. CDR3 DNA: TGTGCCAGCAGCTTATACGGGGGGGATGGTGAGACCCAGTACTTC. The rearrangement joins TRBV11-1 to TRBJ2-5; 8 positions agree with TRBD2. Trimming at V came to 2 bases and at J to 5 bases, leaving 7 bases not matched to a gene. The CDR3 spans 15 residues. Germline lookup yields CDR1 SGHAT and CDR2 FQDESV (reference sequence).

The V gene is TRBV12-3 or TRBV12-4, the J gene TRBJ1-1; TRBD1 is a possible D gene (5 bases). This CDR3 spans 13 amino acids. The V gene lost 6 bases and the J gene lost 5 bases, with 13 bases spanning the gap. The CDR3 is CASRGGRVTEAFF. CDR3 coding DNA: TGTGCCAGCAGGGGGGGACGGGTTACTGAAGCTTTCTTT.

The chain is built from TRBV5-1 and TRBJ2-5, with 10 bases identical to TRBD1. The V gene end was trimmed by 4 bases and the J gene end by 5 bases; junction bases not matched to a gene: 8. Germline CDR1 is SGHRS and CDR2 is YFSETQ. This CDR3 spans 15 amino acids. The CDR3 protein is CASSIDRGLGETQYF. CDR3 bases: TGCGCCAGCAGCATAGACAGGGGGCTCGGTGAGACCCAGTACTTC.

This chain links TRBV11-3 with TRBJ2-5, with 9 bases identical to TRBD1. CDR3 length: 15 amino acids. V gave up 4 bases and J gave up 2 bases; unmatched junction bases: 5. Germline CDR1 SGHNT, CDR2 YENEEA. This chain's CDR3 is CASSYGQGSQETQYF. The CDR3 nucleotides read TGTGCCAGCAGCTACGGACAGGGGTCGCAAGAGACCCAGTACTTC.